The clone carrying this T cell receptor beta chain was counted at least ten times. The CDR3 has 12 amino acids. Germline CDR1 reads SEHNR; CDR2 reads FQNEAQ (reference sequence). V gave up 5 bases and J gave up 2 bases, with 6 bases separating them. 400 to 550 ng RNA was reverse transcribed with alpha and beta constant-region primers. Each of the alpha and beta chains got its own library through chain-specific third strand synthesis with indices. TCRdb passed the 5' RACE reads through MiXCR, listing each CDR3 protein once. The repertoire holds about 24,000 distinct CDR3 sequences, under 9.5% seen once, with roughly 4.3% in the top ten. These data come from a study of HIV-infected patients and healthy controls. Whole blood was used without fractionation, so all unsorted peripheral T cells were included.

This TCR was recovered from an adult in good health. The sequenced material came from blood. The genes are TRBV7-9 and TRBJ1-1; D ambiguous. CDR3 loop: CASSLLNTEAFF. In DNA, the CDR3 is TGTGCCAGCAGCCTTCTTAACACTGAAGCTTTCTTT.